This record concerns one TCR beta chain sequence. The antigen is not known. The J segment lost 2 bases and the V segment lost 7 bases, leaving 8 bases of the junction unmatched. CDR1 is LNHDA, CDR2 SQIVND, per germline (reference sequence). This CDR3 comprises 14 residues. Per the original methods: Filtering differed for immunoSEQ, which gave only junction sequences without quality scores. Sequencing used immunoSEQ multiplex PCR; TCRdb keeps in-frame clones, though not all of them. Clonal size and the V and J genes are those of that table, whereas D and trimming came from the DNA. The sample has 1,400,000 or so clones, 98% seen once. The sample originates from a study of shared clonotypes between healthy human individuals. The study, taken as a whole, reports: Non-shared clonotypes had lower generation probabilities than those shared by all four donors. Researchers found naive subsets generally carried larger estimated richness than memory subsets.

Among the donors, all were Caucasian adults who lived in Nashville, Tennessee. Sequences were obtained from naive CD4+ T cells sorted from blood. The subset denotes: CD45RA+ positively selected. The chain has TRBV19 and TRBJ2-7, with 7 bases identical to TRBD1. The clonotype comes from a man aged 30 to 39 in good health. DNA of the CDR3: TGTGCCAGTACCCCCGGGACAGATACCTACGAGCAGTACTTC. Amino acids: CASTPGTDTYEQYF.